This TCR beta chain was observed in a study of blood T cell repertoires in COVID-19 (TCRdb year 2020). Notes on the research overall: Samples from collaborators originated in the United States, Italy and Spain and spanned both the acute and convalescent phases of COVID-19. The material from the prospective study consisted of cDNA or gDNA derived from T cells, B-cell-depleted T cells, or PBMCs. Deeply sampled blood TCRbeta repertoires from subjects exposed to, actively infected with, or recovered from COVID-19 were included in the dataset. The repertoires were made available in a free public database intended to serve as a resource for research on the immune response to SARS-CoV-2. The samples were drawn from the first 160 participants of the ongoing ImmuneRACE study and from about 1,200 subjects provided by 6 global collaborators. The sample metadata nearly always contained a de-identified subject ID, COVID-19 status, age in years and sex. Where HLA class I and class II types were available, the types were taken from metadata supplied by the sample provider, not from assay-based typing.

TCRbeta CDR3 regions were amplified from genomic DNA using the immunoSEQ Assay, a bias-controlled multiplex PCR. As for the authors' bioinformatics: Nucleated cell counts per sample were estimated from amplification of reference gene primers within the assay. Sequence reads were collapsed and filtered to measure the absolute abundance of every unique TCRbeta CDR3 rearrangement. For each sample, productive Simpson clonality was calculated by taking the square root of Simpson's diversity index across productive rearrangements. TCRdb retrieved this table from immuneACCESS and kept in-frame rearrangements only. Not all clones are present; in checked studies, unresolved V genes account for under half, and no reason is known for the remainder. V, J and clone size derive from that table, while D and trimming were established from the DNA sequence. The sample yields 55,000 to 70,000 clones; around 85% were counted once. The ten largest make up roughly 8% of the sample.

V lost 6 bases and J lost 4 bases, and the count of bases not matched to a germline gene is 11. The CDR3 numbers 16 residues from cysteine through phenylalanine. This entry keeps only the CDR3 DNA: 48 bases, framed from base 1. Per the germline V gene (reference sequence), SGHNT is the CDR1 and YYREEE is the CDR2. About this clone: Its antigen is currently not known. Base-call qualities are not available, and no considerably larger clone is one nucleotide away.

General findings and caveats noted by the study authors: Clinical and demographic metadata were provided uncurated, with the amount varying by source and participant.

The collaborating institutions used their own protocols to collect whole blood in K2EDTA tubes. For TCRbeta analysis, collaborator samples were shipped as frozen whole blood, as isolated PBMCs, or as DNA extracted from either sample type. The TCR sequence derives from a woman in her 70s with active COVID-19. The V gene is TRBV5-4 and the J gene is TRBJ2-3, with TRBD1 matching 10 junction bases. Sequencing was performed on peripheral blood. The CDR3 protein sequence reads: CASNSARDRGPDTQYF. The nucleotides read TGTGCCAGCAACTCGGCCCGGGACAGGGGCCCAGATACGCAGTATTTT.